This T cell receptor (beta chain) was recovered during a study of T cell repertoires in cytomegalovirus infection. TCRdb re-called the reads through MiXCR, storing one row per CDR3 protein. This table holds about 320,000 distinct CDR3 sequences, more than 8% found once. Of note for this clonotype: Antigen unknown.

This CDR3 is 15 amino acids long. Germline assignment: CDR1 MNHNY and CDR2 SVGAGI (reference sequence). Deletions cut 0 bases from V and 3 bases from J, with 12 bases between. Points from the study as a whole: Cumulated frequencies of public TCR beta families served to identify carriers of CMV plus the relevant HLA.

The clonotype comes from a human donor in good health (CMV status not recorded). Some clones in this sample may be carry-over from other donors' samples. Material for sequencing was PBMCs. V gene TRBV6-6 combines with J gene TRBJ2-7; no clear D. The CDR3 DNA follows: TGTGCCAGCAGTTACTCGCCGACAATAAGCTACGAGCAGTACTTC. As protein: CASSYSPTISYEQYF.